The source of this T cell receptor (beta chain) is a study of blood T cell repertoires in COVID-19. Looking at the study overall: Sample material is recorded as cDNA or gDNA derived from T cells, B-cell-depleted T cells, or PBMCs.

The length of the CDR3 is 14 residues. CDR1 is ENHRY and CDR2 is SYGVKD in the germline V gene. The trim removed 6 bases at V and 4 bases at J, leaving 6 bases unmatched. The repertoire was sequenced with immunoSEQ multiplex PCR; TCRdb's copy has only in-frame clones and lacks some. The sample has some 97,000 clones, about 77% seen once. V gene TRBV10-3 combines with J gene TRBJ2-3; TRBD2 matches 8 bases. This TCR was recovered from a woman in her seventies with acute or convalescent COVID-19. Sequencing was carried out using peripheral blood. The CDR3 sequence is CAISATSESDTQYF. In nucleotides, the CDR3 is TGTGCCATCAGCGCGACTAGCGAATCAGATACGCAGTATTTT.